This T cell receptor (beta chain) was sequenced for a study of shared clonotypes between healthy human individuals. The wider study: Used for every donor were three CD4 naive, three CD4 memory, two CD8 naive and one CD8 memory plate.

Naive CD8 populations comprised CD45RO-negative cells positively selected for CCR7, excluding terminally differentiated effector memory CD45RA+ cells. A note on this clone: What it binds is unknown.

Findings of the study overall: Memory subsets had estimated richness that was generally smaller than that of naive subsets. Non-shared clonotypes displayed generation probabilities falling below those of clonotypes present in all four donors.

There are 15 residues in the CDR3. Per germline, CDR1 SQVTM and CDR2 ANQGSEA. Trimming at V came to 0 bases and at J to 7 bases, leaving 11 bases not matched to a gene. Sequencing was at deep level. Libraries were prepared by immunoSEQ multiplex PCR; TCRdb keeps only in-frame clonotypes and omits some of them. The sample holds millions of clones, approximately 94% seen once. Sequencing input: naive CD8+ T cells sorted from blood. This receptor was taken from a man between 18 and 35 years old in good health. The chain has TRBV29-1 and TRBJ2-7; 8 nucleotides line up with TRBD2. The CDR3 spells CSVEDPSGSRLEQYF. The CDR3 DNA reads as TGCAGCGTTGAAGATCCGAGCGGGAGTCGATTAGAGCAGTACTTC.